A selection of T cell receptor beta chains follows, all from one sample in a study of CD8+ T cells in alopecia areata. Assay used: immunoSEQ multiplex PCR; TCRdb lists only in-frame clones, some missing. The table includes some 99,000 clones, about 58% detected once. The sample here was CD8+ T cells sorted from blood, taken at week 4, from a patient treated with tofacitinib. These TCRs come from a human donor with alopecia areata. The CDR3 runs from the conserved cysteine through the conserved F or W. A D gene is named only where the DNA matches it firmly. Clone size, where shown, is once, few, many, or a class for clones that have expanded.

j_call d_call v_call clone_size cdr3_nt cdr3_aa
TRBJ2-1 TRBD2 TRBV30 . TGTGCCTGGAGTCACGGCGGGGGGTACAATGAGCAGTTCTTC CAWSHGGGYNEQFF
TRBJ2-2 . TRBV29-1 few TGCAGCGTTTCCCGGGAGACCACCGGGGAGCTGTTTTTT CSVSRETTGELFF
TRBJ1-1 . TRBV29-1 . TGCAGCGTCCCGCGGGGGGAAGCAGCTTTCTTT CSVPRGEAAFF
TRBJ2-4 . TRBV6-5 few TGTGCCAGCAGTTACCCCACTGGGGAAAACATTCAGTACTTC CASSYPTGENIQYF
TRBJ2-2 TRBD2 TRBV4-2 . TGTGCCAGCAGCCTAGCGACTAGCGGGTTTGGGGAGCTGTTTTTT CASSLATSGFGELFF
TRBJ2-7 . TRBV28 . TGTGCCAGCAATGAGGGCGCCCCCTACGAGCAGTACTTC CASNEGAPYEQYF
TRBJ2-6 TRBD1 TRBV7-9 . TGTGCCAGCAGCCGATCCGGAGGACAGGGTTCTGGGGCCAACGTCCTGACTTTC CASSRSGGQGSGANVLTF
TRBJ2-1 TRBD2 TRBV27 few TGTGCCAGCAGTTTGGCGGGAGGGCAGGGTGGTGAGCAGTTCTTC CASSLAGGQGGEQFF
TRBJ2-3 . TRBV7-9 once TGTGCCAGCAGCCCGCATGGTGATACGCAGTATTTT CASSPHGDTQYF
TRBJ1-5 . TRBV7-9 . TGTGCCAGCAGCTTAGGTCAAACAGGCAATCAGCCCCAGCATTTT CASSLGQTGNQPQHF